This TCR beta chain was found in a study of vaccination and CD4 T cells after COVID-19 (dated 2022 in TCRdb). General notes on the study: The convalescent cohort included six males and four females, with two Hispanic individuals, seven Caucasians, two Asians and one multiracial person. Participants got two doses of the Pfizer-BioNTech BNT162b2 vaccine (n=8) or two doses of the Moderna mRNA-1273 vaccine (n=2). Post-COVID blood samples were collected from convalescent patients a median of around 100 days after diagnosis, with a range of roughly 30 to 161 days. Post-vaccine blood samples were obtained a median of about 70 days after the second vaccine dose, with a range of about 12 to 241 days. For stimulating the cultures, overlapping spike peptide pools were used, derived from SARS-CoV-2 as well as from the common cold coronaviruses HCoV-NL63, HCoV-OC43 and HCoV-229E. In control cultures, a CEFX viral epitope pool was used as positive control, an HIV-1 Nef peptide pool was used as negative control, or no peptide was added. In 10 COVID-19 convalescent patients and a few infection-naive healthy vaccine recipients, researchers compared the spike-specific CD4+ TCR repertoire from before mRNA vaccination with the repertoire from after.

Of note for this clonotype: No antigen is known for it. No base qualities exist here, and no much larger clone lies one base off it.

This sample's treatment or condition label indicates: approximately nine-day PBMC culture with coronavirus spike peptide pools or control peptides (ViraFEST assay). The study used the ViraFEST assay, which expanded antigen-specific T cells with peptide pools and then identified expanded clonotypes by TCR sequencing. Negative nucleocapsid antibody tests taken both before and after vaccination confirmed that the healthy vaccine recipients had no prior SARS-CoV-2 infection. Approximately 1.8 million PBMCs per well were cultured in IMDM with approximately 5% human AB serum and approximately 9.1 IU/ml IL-2, plus 10 ug/ml peptide pools. Half of the culture medium was replaced with fresh IL-2-containing medium on days 3 and 7. After approximately eleven days of culture, CD4+ T cells were isolated by negative selection with the EasySep CD4+ T cell isolation kit. PBMCs were separated from whole blood using Ficoll-Paque Plus gradient centrifugation and then either used fresh or cryopreserved at -140C. Triplicate wells were generally used for each culture condition.

Summary of the overall study and its limitations: Nearly all vaccine-specific clones in convalescent patients (304 of 307) were mono-reactive for SARS-CoV-2 spike rather than cross-reactive with common cold coronaviruses. The median number of SARS-CoV-2-reactive clonotypes rose from under 25 after infection to some 40 after vaccination, but the change was not significant. The number of convalescent patients in the study was relatively small, and the study did not examine early timepoints following natural infection. Among convalescent patients, a median about 86% of the SARS-CoV-2-reactive clones seen after vaccination appeared only after vaccination, which suggests priming specific to the vaccine.

The germline V and J ends show losses of 6 bases and 7 bases respectively, and no gene match explains 14 bases of the junction. Counted from cysteine to phenylalanine, this CDR3 has 15 amino acids. Here the CDR3 DNA is all that survives: 45 bases in frame from base 1. The germline V gene specifies SGHAT as CDR1 and FQNNGV as CDR2. Receptor amplification or capture employed PCR. DNA from cultured CD4+ T cells was subjected to TCR sequencing with the Oncomine TCR Beta short-read assay at the Johns Hopkins FTIC core. Genomic DNA was extracted from the cultured CD4+ T cells with the QIAamp micro DNA kit. Oncomine TCR Beta libraries made from cultured CD4+ T cells were pooled using unique dual indexes and sequenced on an Illumina iSeq 100. From the authors' description of their analysis: Non-productive sequences were filtered out, and CDR3s that did not start with C, did not end with F or W, or were shorter than 7 amino acids were discarded. The MANAFEST web application was used to identify antigen-specific clonotypes by comparing peptide-stimulated wells against reference wells and other culture wells. An FDR below 0.05, an odds ratio above 5, and a productive frequency above 0.1% in at least two of three replicate wells were required for clones to be considered positive. Cross-reactive clonotypes were defined as significantly expanded in both SARS-CoV-2 spike wells and at least one common cold coronavirus spike condition. Similarity between CDR3 sequences was evaluated in R version 3.6.1 using Levenshtein distances (stringdist) and unrooted phylogenetic trees (ape). TCRdb's own reprocessing of the public reads used fastp at Q25 and MiXCR and kept productive beta chains. Rows merge per CDR3 protein into single entries with the most common DNA and genes. The V and J calls and clone size come from TCRdb's table, not from the authors' own analysis. The sample table lists about 10,000 distinct CDR3 sequences, roughly 25% of them with a count of one. The ten largest clonotypes hold approximately 24% of the sample.

This receptor was identified in a human donor who received a COVID-19 vaccine. Here the sequenced sample was CD4+ T cells from blood, cultured in vitro, taken before SARS-CoV-2 vaccination. The receptor chain draws on TRBV11-2 and TRBJ1-2, and TRBD1 matches 7 of the central bases. The CDR3: CASRFLQGIRGGYTF. The nucleotide sequence is given as TGTGCCAGCAGATTTTTACAGGGGATAAGGGGTGGCTACACCTTC.